This TCR beta chain is from a study of cytomegalovirus exposure and HLA in healthy donors. The PCR used 60 Vbeta and 13 Jbeta primers. The data were produced by immunoSEQ multiplex PCR, yet TCRdb's version contains in-frame clones alone and is incomplete. Of about 100,000 clones listed, roughly 73% were seen once; the top ten hold 7.8%. V gave up 4 bases and J gave up 5 bases, with 8 bases separating them. From germline, CDR1 is LGHNT and CDR2 FRNRAP. The CDR3 covers 13 residues. Details on this clone: The sample carries other DNA sequences with the same CDR3.

The TCR originated in a man aged 25-40 years in good health and CMV-seronegative. J is TRBJ1-4 and V is TRBV12-5; D is perhaps TRBD1 (5 bases). The sample comprised PBMCs. The CDR3 region is CASGWGVNEKLFF. The CDR3 coding sequence is TGTGCTAGTGGTTGGGGGGTAAATGAAAAACTGTTTTTT.